Listed below are T cell receptor beta chains from one sample, sequenced in a study of cytomegalovirus exposure and HLA in healthy donors. Profiling relied on immunoSEQ multiplex PCR, and the TCRdb table lists in-frame clones only, not all of them. The table lists 150,000 or so clones, 74% of them singletons. The specimen sequenced was PBMCs. Receptors originate from a man aged 18 to 30 in good health and CMV-seropositive. Both conserved end residues are trimmed from each CDR3. Fields, in order: V gene, J gene, clone size, CDR3 protein. Expanded clones get a size class; other rows say once, few or many, or leave the size out.

V gene: TRBV13; J gene: TRBJ1-5; clone size: few; CDR3 protein: ASSLSSNQPQH
V gene: TRBV7-9; J gene: NA; clone size: NA; CDR3 protein: ASSFGNRVYEQY
V gene: TRBV5-5; J gene: TRBJ2-6; clone size: NA; CDR3 protein: ASSSGPTSGANVLT
V gene: TRBV18; J gene: TRBJ2-6; clone size: NA; CDR3 protein: ASSRIYGQGDPNGANVLT
V gene: TRBV10-1; J gene: TRBJ1-5; clone size: NA; CDR3 protein: ASSEGAEGNQPQH
V gene: TRBV7-6; J gene: TRBJ1-4; clone size: NA; CDR3 protein: ASSLGAGPNEKLF
V gene: TRBV7-6; J gene: TRBJ1-6; clone size: NA; CDR3 protein: ASSRGQGSNSPLH
V gene: TRBV2; J gene: TRBJ1-3; clone size: NA; CDR3 protein: ASSVQGAGNTIY
V gene: TRBV11-3; J gene: TRBJ1-1; clone size: NA; CDR3 protein: ASSPAGDAEAF
V gene: TRBV29-1; J gene: TRBJ1-1; clone size: NA; CDR3 protein: SGRDRVVTEAF
V gene: TRBV5-4; J gene: TRBJ1-1; clone size: few; CDR3 protein: ASSPTVSEAF
V gene: TRBV5-1; J gene: TRBJ1-4; clone size: few; CDR3 protein: ASSRLTGAGEKLF
V gene: TRBV4-3; J gene: TRBJ2-3; clone size: NA; CDR3 protein: ASSQGGLAGGPGTDTQY
V gene: TRBV19; J gene: TRBJ2-7; clone size: few; CDR3 protein: ASSQTPSGGPYEQY
V gene: TRBV5-1; J gene: TRBJ1-1; clone size: NA; CDR3 protein: ASSYPTGVNTEAF
V gene: TRBV28; J gene: TRBJ2-2; clone size: NA; CDR3 protein: ASSSSETNTGELF
V gene: TRBV7-9; J gene: TRBJ1-1; clone size: NA; CDR3 protein: ASSSPGTEKTEAF
V gene: TRBV10-3; J gene: TRBJ1-4; clone size: NA; CDR3 protein: AISDRWGEVEKLF
V gene: TRBV23-1; J gene: TRBJ2-3; clone size: few; CDR3 protein: ASSLTSGKRLLNTDTQY
V gene: TRBV4-2; J gene: TRBJ2-1; clone size: NA; CDR3 protein: ASSQVFWSGGEQF
V gene: TRBV7-2; J gene: TRBJ2-6; clone size: few; CDR3 protein: ASSLLRGGAGANVLT
V gene: TRBV4-3; J gene: TRBJ2-7; clone size: NA; CDR3 protein: ASSQGTGPSYEQY
V gene: TRBV27; J gene: TRBJ1-5; clone size: NA; CDR3 protein: ASSPQGSFQPQH
V gene: TRBV5-5; J gene: TRBJ1-1; clone size: NA; CDR3 protein: ASSLEGTGTEAF
V gene: TRBV7-9; J gene: TRBJ1-2; clone size: few; CDR3 protein: ASSPTDPNNYGYT
V gene: TRBV5-4; J gene: TRBJ1-2; clone size: NA; CDR3 protein: ASSLVTRLSYGYT
V gene: TRBV5-1; J gene: TRBJ1-1; clone size: few; CDR3 protein: ASSFLQGATEAF
V gene: TRBV10-2; J gene: TRBJ1-5; clone size: NA; CDR3 protein: ASHPRGRGTNSNQPQH
V gene: TRBV5-6; J gene: TRBJ2-2; clone size: NA; CDR3 protein: ASSLEPPGELF
V gene: TRBV5-1; J gene: TRBJ2-5; clone size: NA; CDR3 protein: ASSSSGTSEETQY
V gene: TRBV19; J gene: TRBJ1-5; clone size: NA; CDR3 protein: ASSIGASNQPQH
V gene: TRBV5-1; J gene: TRBJ2-1; clone size: once; CDR3 protein: ASAEANEQF